This T cell receptor beta chain derives from a study of T cell responses to AZD1222 COVID-19 vaccine. The germline CDR1 and CDR2 sequences are MNHEY and SVGEGT. The CDR3 is made up of 17 amino acids. With 2 bases removed from V and 11 bases from J, the gap between germline ends came to 22 bases. As concerns this clone: The antigen is unknown.

Study-wide findings and caveats: Clonal diversity may have been underestimated, and the donors were mostly white British, with more females than males.

TCRdb's table, derived via immunoSEQ multiplex PCR, lists solely in-frame clones and lacks some. Among roughly 90,000 clones listed, 85% to 90% were seen once. The rearrangement uses TRBV6-2 or TRBV6-3 and TRBJ1-6; TRBD1 might be the D (6 bases). Sequenced material: peripheral blood, taken 28 days after the second AZD1222 dose. The source is an adult who received the AZD1222 COVID-19 vaccine. The CDR3 here is CASSYPPDSSLRAPLHF. The DNA for the CDR3 is TGTGCCAGCAGTTACCCACCGGACAGCAGTTTGAGGGCACCCCTCCACTTT.